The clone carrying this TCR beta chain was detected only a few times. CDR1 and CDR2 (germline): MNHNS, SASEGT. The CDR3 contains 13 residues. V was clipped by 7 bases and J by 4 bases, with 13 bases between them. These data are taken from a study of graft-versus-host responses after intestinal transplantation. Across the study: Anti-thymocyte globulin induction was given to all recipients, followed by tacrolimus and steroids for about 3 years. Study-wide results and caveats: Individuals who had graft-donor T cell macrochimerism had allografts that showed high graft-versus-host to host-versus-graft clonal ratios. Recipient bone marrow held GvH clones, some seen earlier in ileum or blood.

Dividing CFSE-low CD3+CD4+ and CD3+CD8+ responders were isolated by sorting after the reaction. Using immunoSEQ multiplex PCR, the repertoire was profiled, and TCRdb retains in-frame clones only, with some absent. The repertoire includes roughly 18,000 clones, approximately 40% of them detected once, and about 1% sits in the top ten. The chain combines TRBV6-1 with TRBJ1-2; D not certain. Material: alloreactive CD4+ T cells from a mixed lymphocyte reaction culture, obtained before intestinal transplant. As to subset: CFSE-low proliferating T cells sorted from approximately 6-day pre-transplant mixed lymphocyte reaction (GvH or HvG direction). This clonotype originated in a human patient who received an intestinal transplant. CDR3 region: CASIANTGYGYTF. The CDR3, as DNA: TGTGCCAGCATCGCAAACACGGGCTATGGCTACACCTTC.